These T cell receptor beta chains were read from a single sample in a study of radiation and T cells in renal cell carcinoma. Measured with immunoSEQ multiplex PCR; TCRdb has only the in-frame clones, and not every one. The sample yields some 30,000 clones, over 75% seen once. Material: blood, obtained from a patient whose treatment included radiotherapy and nephrectomy. The receptors were sampled from a man aged 55-75 years with renal cell carcinoma. The CDR3 runs from the conserved cysteine through the conserved F or W. D genes are given only for firm matches. Some rows have no size entry. The others give once, few or many, or a class for an expanded clone.

clone size: large
V gene: TRBV5-4
J gene: TRBJ1-1
D gene: -
CDR3 DNA: TGTGCCAGCAGCTTGGATCCATACAGAGACGGGCTTGAAGCTTTCTTT
CDR3 protein: CASSLDPYRDGLEAFF

clone size: -
V gene: TRBV5-6
J gene: TRBJ2-7
D gene: TRBD1
CDR3 DNA: TGTGCCAGCAGGTTACAGGGGGTCGACGAGCAGTACTTC
CDR3 protein: CASRLQGVDEQYF

clone size: -
V gene: TRBV5-4
J gene: TRBJ2-1
D gene: -
CDR3 DNA: TGTGCCAGCAGCGATAAAAGAGACTTCAACAATGAGCAGTTCTTC
CDR3 protein: CASSDKRDFNNEQFF

clone size: -
V gene: TRBV14
J gene: TRBJ2-3
D gene: -
CDR3 DNA: TGTGCCAGCAGCCCCCACGGCCCCCTCGTCCCGGCAGATACGCAGTATTTT
CDR3 protein: CASSPHGPLVPADTQYF

clone size: -
V gene: TRBV7-9
J gene: TRBJ2-6
D gene: -
CDR3 DNA: TGTGCCAGCAGCAGGTCTGTTAGTGGGGCCAACGTCCTGACTTTC
CDR3 protein: CASSRSVSGANVLTF

clone size: -
V gene: TRBV4-3
J gene: TRBJ1-2
D gene: -
CDR3 DNA: TGCGCCAGCAGCCGGATTAAGGACGGTCTCTTTGGCTACACCTTC
CDR3 protein: CASSRIKDGLFGYTF

clone size: once
V gene: TRBV7-3
J gene: TRBJ2-1
D gene: -
CDR3 DNA: TGTGCCAGCAGCTCACCCCGGGCAGGGAGTTGGAACAATGAGCAGTTCTTC
CDR3 protein: CASSSPRAGSWNNEQFF

clone size: -
V gene: TRBV7-6
J gene: TRBJ2-6
D gene: -
CDR3 DNA: TGTGCCAGCAGCTCCCGCCTCCACAGGTACTTAGGGGCCAACGTCCTGACTTTC
CDR3 protein: CASSSRLHRYLGANVLTF

clone size: -
V gene: TRBV11-1
J gene: TRBJ2-2
D gene: TRBD1
CDR3 DNA: TGTGCCAGCAGCCCAACGCCCGGGACAGGGCCGGCCACCGGGGAGCTGTTTTTT
CDR3 protein: CASSPTPGTGPATGELFF

clone size: once
V gene: TRBV6-5
J gene: TRBJ1-5
D gene: -
CDR3 DNA: TGTGCCAGCAGTTACGACGGGAATCAGCCCCAGCATTTT
CDR3 protein: CASSYDGNQPQHF